This entry lists 20 T cell receptor beta chains sequenced from one sample in a study of cytomegalovirus exposure and HLA in healthy donors. The PCR employed 60 Vbeta primers together with 13 Jbeta primers. Only in-frame clones appear in the TCRdb table, and some are missing; sequencing was by immunoSEQ multiplex PCR. This table has about 87,000 clones, approximately 7.1% appearing once. The sequencing input was PBMCs. Receptor source: a man aged 50 or older in good health and CMV-seronegative.

This clone was recorded a few times. This chain uses TRBV7-9 with TRBJ1-5, with 7 bases matching TRBD1. The CDR3 length is 14 residues. V gave up 5 bases and J gave up 3 bases; unmatched junction bases: 4. The V gene's germline CDR1 is SEHNR and CDR2 FQNEAQ (reference sequence). CDR3 loop: CASSPGQINQPQHF. The CDR3 coding sequence is TGTGCCAGCAGCCCGGGACAGATCAATCAGCCCCAGCATTTT.

Turning to this clone: The final CDR3 position lacks the conserved phenylalanine or tryptophan, pointing to a likely read error. The chain employs TRBV5-1 and TRBJ1-4, with 7 bases that match TRBD1. This CDR3 is 16 amino acids long. Germline values: CDR1 SGHRS, CDR2 YFSETQ. V shed 4 bases, J shed 10 bases, and the junction held 16 bases outside the gene matches. CDR3 nucleotide sequence: TGCGCCAGCAGCCGGACAGTTACAAGAGCAGGGGGAAAACTGTTTGTT. It translates to CASSRTVTRAGGKLFV.

J is TRBJ1-5 and V is TRBV30, with D possibly matching TRBD1 (5 bases). Germline values: CDR1 GTSNPN, CDR2 SVGIG (reference sequence). The CDR3 loop spans 13 amino acids. V was pared by 2 bases and J by 7 bases, with 12 bases between. CDR3 nucleotides: TGTGCCTGGAGTATAAGGGGCGGACAGCCCCAGCATTTT. Translation gives CAWSIRGGQPQHF.

This clone was counted only a few times. The V gene is TRBV6-1, the J gene TRBJ2-6; 10 bases agree with TRBD1. Germline lookup yields CDR1 MNHNS and CDR2 SASEGT. After removal of 3 bases from V and 2 bases from J, the junction contained 4 bases not matched to a gene. The CDR3 is 17 residues long. For the CDR3, the DNA is TGTGCCAGCAGTGAGGCGACAGGGGGCGCTGGGGCCAACGTCCTGACTTTC. It codes for CASSEATGGAGANVLTF.

This clone has a handful of counts. The chain links TRBV10-3 to TRBJ2-1; 8 nucleotides line up with TRBD2. V shed 3 bases, J shed 9 bases, and the junction held 10 bases outside the gene matches. Germline CDR1 reads ENHRY; CDR2 reads SYGVKD. The CDR3 has 15 amino acids. The CDR3 DNA reads TGTGCCATCAGTGAAGTGAAAGCGGGAGTCGGTGAGCAGTTCTTC. Its translation: CAISEVKAGVGEQFF.

The chain recombines TRBV28 with TRBJ2-7; TRBD2 agrees at 8 bases. V lost 6 bases, J lost 0 bases, and 7 bases stayed unmatched. This CDR3 is built from 15 residues. CDR1 is MDHEN, CDR2 SYDVKM, per germline. CDR3 coding DNA: TGTGCCAGCAGCCAGAGCGGGGGCCACTCCTACGAGCAGTACTTC. Its protein is CASSQSGGHSYEQYF.

This clone was observed a handful of times. The chain recombines TRBV9 with TRBJ1-1; 7 nucleotides agree with TRBD1. Germline assignment: CDR1 SGDLS and CDR2 YYNGEE. V gave up 4 bases and J gave up 6 bases; unmatched junction bases: 9. This CDR3 is 14 amino acids long. The CDR3 sequence: CASSKGQSGAEAFF. In DNA, the CDR3 is TGTGCCAGCAGCAAGGGACAGTCGGGCGCTGAAGCTTTCTTT.

Only a few counts were recorded for this clone. The same CDR3 can be traced to other DNA sequences in this sample. This chain joins TRBV4-1 and TRBJ2-1; possible D gene TRBD1, 5 bases. The V end was cut by 5 bases, the J end by 9 bases, with 23 bases between. Germline loops: CDR1 MGHRA, CDR2 YSYEKL. The length of the CDR3 is 16 residues. CDR3 sequence: CASSYPGRVEGGEQFF. CDR3 nucleotide sequence: TGCGCCAGCAGCTACCCAGGCAGGGTAGAAGGCGGTGAGCAGTTCTTC.

This clone was observed a few times. The rearrangement links TRBV19 to TRBJ1-4, with 7 bases identical to TRBD1. After removal of 5 bases from V and 2 bases from J, the junction contained 11 bases not matched to a gene. CDR1 LNHDA and CDR2 SQIVND come from the germline V gene (reference sequence). The CDR3 runs to 17 residues. Here the CDR3 reads CASSQGQGGSTNEKLFF. In DNA form, the CDR3 reads TGTGCCAGTAGTCAAGGGCAGGGGGGTTCGACTAATGAAAAACTGTTTTTT.

This clone was picked up a small number of times. The chain has TRBV4-2 and TRBJ2-1; D is unclear. The V end was cut by 1 base, the J end by 10 bases, with 20 bases between. This CDR3 has 16 residues. Germline V gene sequence: CDR1 LGHNA, CDR2 YNFKEQ. CDR3 sequence (DNA): TGTGCCAGCAGCCAAGGAAGCACTCCCCGCGTTTTGGAGCAGTTCTTC. It encodes CASSQGSTPRVLEQFF.

This clone was recorded a few times. The chain has TRBV5-6 and TRBJ1-5, with D unresolved. Germline V gives CDR1 SGHDT, CDR2 YYEEEE. Trimming pared 2 bases from V and 6 bases from J, leaving 9 bases between. CDR3 length: 13 residues. CDR3 sequence (DNA): TGTGCCAGCAGCTTTGGCCGGGGTCAGCCCCAGCATTTT. Translating it yields CASSFGRGQPQHF. Supplemented by reference TRBV5-6 and TRBJ1-5, the full variable domain reads DAGVTQSPTHLIKTRGQQVTLRCSPKSGHDTVSWYQQALGQGPQFIFQYYEEEERQRGNFPDRFSGHQFPNYSSELNVNALLLGDSALYLCASSFGRGQPQHFGDGTRLSIL.

The chain couples TRBV19 to TRBJ1-4, with D maybe TRBD1 (5 bases). V lost 3 bases to trimming and J lost 10 bases, with 18 bases between them. There are 15 residues in the CDR3. Per germline, CDR1 LNHDA and CDR2 SQIVND (reference sequence). In DNA form, the CDR3 reads TGTGCCAGTAGTATCGCTGGGGCGACTTCGGGAAAACTGTTTTTT. This encodes CASSIAGATSGKLFF.

This clone was counted only a few times. The J gene is TRBJ1-1, the V gene TRBV4-2; no clear D gene. The V gene's germline CDR1 is LGHNA and CDR2 YNFKEQ. With 2 bases removed from V and 0 bases from J, the gap between germline ends came to 7 bases. There are 14 residues in the CDR3. CDR3 in amino acids: CASSQRRVNTEAFF. The CDR3 DNA reads as TGTGCCAGCAGCCAAAGACGGGTGAACACTGAAGCTTTCTTT.

The rearrangement joins TRBV7-9 to TRBJ1-1; unclear D gene. The CDR3 covers 12 residues. Trimming cost V 2 bases and J 4 bases, with 5 bases left between them. Looked up from germline, CDR1 is SEHNR and CDR2 is FQNEAQ (reference sequence). This CDR3 reads CASSLKPTEAFF. CDR3 in DNA: TGTGCCAGCAGCTTAAAGCCCACTGAAGCTTTCTTT.

There are a few counts of this clone. The V call is TRBV14, the J call TRBJ2-3, with 7 bases identical to TRBD2. V lost 0 bases and J lost 1; bases outside the gene matches: 4. The CDR3 loop spans 16 amino acids. Germline CDR1 SGHDN, CDR2 FVKESK. CDR3 sequence: CASSQDGLAGTDTQYF. The CDR3 DNA reads as TGTGCCAGCAGCCAAGACGGGCTAGCGGGCACAGATACGCAGTATTTT.

The genes are TRBV2 and TRBJ2-1; 8 bases are shared with TRBD2. V trimming: 4 bases; J trimming: 4 bases; junction bases outside the gene matches: 18. The CDR3 sequence is 19 residues long. Germline loops: CDR1 SNHLY, CDR2 FYNNEI. CDR3 nucleotides: TGTGCCAGCAGTGGATCCTATGGGGGACTAGAGGGAGCTTACAATGAGCAGTTCTTC. Amino acid sequence: CASSGSYGGLEGAYNEQFF.

In nucleotides, the CDR3 is TGTGCCAGCAGTTTCGCGGGAGGGCGTGAGCAGTTCTTC. As protein: CASSFAGGREQFF. This rearrangement joins TRBV27 to TRBJ2-1; 9 bases are a match to TRBD2. Trimming at V came to 3 bases and at J to 9 bases, leaving 3 bases not matched to a gene. The CDR3 is made up of 13 amino acids. From germline, CDR1 is MNHEY and CDR2 SMNVEV (reference sequence).

V usage is TRBV10-1 and J usage is TRBJ1-2; 7 nucleotides match TRBD1. The CDR3 has 13 amino acids. Germline loops: CDR1 WNHNN, CDR2 SYGVQD (reference sequence). Losses at the gene ends were 8 bases for V and 3 bases for J; bases not matched to a gene: 6. The CDR3 here is CASPRDRYYGYTF. The DNA for the CDR3 is TGCGCCAGCCCAAGGGACAGATACTATGGCTACACCTTC.

This clone was observed a few times. The V call is TRBV9, the J call TRBJ2-3; 10 bases are shared with TRBD2. This CDR3 comprises 16 residues. The trim removed 4 bases at V and 1 base at J, leaving 6 bases unmatched. Germline CDR1 SGDLS, CDR2 YYNGEE. The CDR3 DNA reads as TGTGCCAGCAGCCCCCGGGGGACTAGCGGCACAGATACGCAGTATTTT. Translated, it gives CASSPRGTSGTDTQYF. The full variable domain, in which reference TRBV9 and TRBJ2-3 provide the parts outside the CDR3, is DSGVTQTPKHLITATGQRVTLRCSPRSGDLSVYWYQQSLDQGLQFLIQYYNGEERAKGNILERFSAQQFPDLHSELNLSSLELGDSALYFCASSPRGTSGTDTQYFGPGTRLTVL.

The chain employs TRBV6-1 and TRBJ2-1; TRBD2 might be the D (5 bases). The V end lost 2 bases, the J end lost 3 bases, and 5 bases lay between the germline ends. In germline, CDR1 is MNHNS, CDR2 SASEGT. This CDR3 is built from 13 residues. CDR3 region: CASSETSYNEQFF. CDR3 DNA: TGTGCCAGCAGTGAAACTAGCTACAATGAGCAGTTCTTC.